Presented here are 27 T cell receptor beta chains from one specimen sequenced in a study of control samples from healthy donors and cancer patients. Sequenced by immunoSEQ multiplex PCR; TCRdb stores in-frame clones only, minus some. The sample gives about 120,000 clones, more than 75% of which show up once; 2% to 3% is in the top ten. The material sequenced was blood. Receptors were obtained from an older woman in good health.

The rearrangement joins TRBV29-1 to TRBJ1-5, with a weak D call TRBD1 (5 bases). This CDR3 has 13 amino acids. CDR1 SQVTM and CDR2 ANQGSEA come from the germline V gene. The germline V and J ends were trimmed by 6 bases and 3 bases, with 12 bases remaining between them. CDR3 sequence (DNA): TGCAGCGTGACAGAGAATACCAATCAGCCCCAGCATTTT. Protein sequence: CSVTENTNQPQHF. Combining the CDR3 with reference TRBV29-1 and TRBJ1-5 gives the whole variable domain SAVISQKPSRDICQRGTSLTIQCQVDSQVTMMFWYRQQPGQSLTLIATANQGSEATYESGFVIDKFPISRPNLTFSTLTVSNMSPEDSSIYLCSVTENTNQPQHFGDGTRLSIL.

The chain joins TRBV29-1 to TRBJ2-5; no clear D. Germline V gene lookup returns CDR1 SQVTM and CDR2 ANQGSEA. The CDR3 covers 14 residues. The germline V and J ends were trimmed by 7 bases and 7 bases, with 22 bases remaining between them. The DNA of the CDR3 is TGCAGCGCAGAAGGGAATTTGGACGTTGGGACCCAGTACTTC. Its protein is CSAEGNLDVGTQYF. The variable domain in full, completed from reference TRBV29-1 and TRBJ2-5, reads SAVISQKPSRDICQRGTSLTIQCQVDSQVTMMFWYRQQPGQSLTLIATANQGSEATYESGFVIDKFPISRPNLTFSTLTVSNMSPEDSSIYLCSAEGNLDVGTQYFGPGTRLLVL.

The rearrangement uses TRBV5-8 and TRBJ1-5, with D unresolved. This CDR3 is built from 14 residues. Per germline, CDR1 SGHTS and CDR2 YDEGEE. The V end was cut by 1 base, the J end by 3 bases, with 8 bases between. As DNA, the CDR3 is TGTGCCAGCAGCTTGTGGCAGCACAATCAGCCCCAGCATTTT. Protein sequence: CASSLWQHNQPQHF.

The rearrangement joins TRBV5-4 to TRBJ2-3; D is perhaps TRBD2 (5 bases). The CDR3 totals 14 residues. Trimming removed 4 bases at V and 1 base at J, with 10 bases between. CDR1 and CDR2 (germline): SGHNT, YYREEE (reference sequence). CDR3 region: CASSEADRTDTQYF. As DNA, the CDR3 is TGTGCCAGCAGCGAAGCGGATCGCACAGATACGCAGTATTTT.

The genes are TRBV6-5 and TRBJ2-3; D is perhaps TRBD1 or TRBD2 (5 bases each). V gave up 8 bases and J gave up 2 bases, with 11 bases separating them. The CDR3 sequence is 13 residues long. Germline CDR1 and CDR2: MNHEY and SVGAGI. CDR3 nucleotides: TGTGCCAGCGGTCGGGACCACACAGATACGCAGTATTTT. This gives the protein CASGRDHTDTQYF.

The genes are TRBV7-9 and TRBJ1-2; the D is unclear. V was clipped by 5 bases and J by 0 bases, with 19 bases between them. Germline V gene data show CDR1 as SEHNR and CDR2 as FQNEAQ (reference sequence). The length of the CDR3 is 17 residues. This CDR3 is CASSLGMTHSPNYGYTF. The DNA for the CDR3 is TGTGCCAGCAGCCTGGGGATGACTCATTCTCCTAACTATGGCTACACCTTC. Full variable domain (outside the CDR3, taken from reference TRBV7-9 and TRBJ1-2): DTGVSQNPRHKITKRGQNVTFRCDPISEHNRLYWYRQTLGQGPEFLTYFQNEAQLEKSRLLSDRFSAERPKGSFSTLEIQRTEQGDSAMYLCASSLGMTHSPNYGYTFGSGTRLTVV.

V is TRBV3-1 (or the pseudogene TRBV3-2) and J is TRBJ2-1, with D possibly being TRBD1 or TRBD2 (5 bases each). Looked up from germline, CDR1 is LGHDT and CDR2 is YNNKEL (reference sequence). Deletions cut 0 bases from V and 6 bases from J, with 6 bases between. CDR3 length: 13 amino acids. CDR3 in amino acids: CASSQDGGNEQFF. The DNA for the CDR3 is TGTGCCAGCAGCCAAGATGGGGGCAATGAGCAGTTCTTC.

This clone was seen a handful of times. The rearrangement joins TRBV5-4 to TRBJ1-1, with 9 bases matching TRBD1. This CDR3 spans 17 amino acids. Germline trimming cut 4 bases from V and 5 bases from J; bases unmatched to any gene: 15. Germline V CDR1 and CDR2: SGHNT, YYREEE (reference sequence). DNA for the CDR3: TGTGCCAGCAGCAAAGACGTCGACAGGGGGTTTGGGACTGAAGCTTTCTTT. Encoded protein: CASSKDVDRGFGTEAFF.

This clone came up once. The J gene is TRBJ1-4, the V gene TRBV27; D gene uncertain. Germline V gives CDR1 MNHEY, CDR2 SMNVEV (reference sequence). Trimming cost V 5 bases and J 8 bases, with 18 bases left between them. The CDR3 loop spans 15 amino acids. The CDR3 reads CASSVFLGGREKLFF. CDR3 in DNA: TGTGCCAGCAGTGTTTTCTTGGGAGGGCGGGAAAAACTGTTTTTT. Variable domain in full (rest from reference TRBV27 and TRBJ1-4): EAQVTQNPRYLITVTGKKLTVTCSQNMNHEYMSWYRQDPGLGLRQIYYSMNVEVTDKGDVPEGYKVSRKEKRNFPLILESPSPNQTSLYFCASSVFLGGREKLFFGSGTQLSVL.

Only a few counts were recorded for this clone. The V gene is TRBV7-8, the J gene TRBJ2-3; D is possibly TRBD2 (6 bases). The CDR3 has 15 residues. Trimming took off 4 bases at V and 0 bases at J, with 11 bases between the two ends. The V gene's germline CDR1 is SGHVS and CDR2 FQNEAQ. The CDR3 is CASSSPGGSTDTQYF. CDR3 nucleotide sequence: TGTGCCAGCAGCTCTCCCGGGGGAAGCACAGATACGCAGTATTTT.

The chain carries TRBV3-1 (or the pseudogene TRBV3-2) and TRBJ1-1; 9 nucleotides agree with TRBD1. The germline gives CDR1 LGHDT, CDR2 YNNKEL (reference sequence). Trimming cost V 4 bases and J 1 base; bases outside gene matches: 4. The CDR3 consists of 15 residues. CDR3 DNA: TGTGCCAGCAGCCGTGACAGGGGGGCGAACACTGAAGCTTTCTTT. Its protein is CASSRDRGANTEAFF.

The chain couples TRBV7-3 to TRBJ1-1; tentatively, D is TRBD1 (6 bases). The germline CDR1 and CDR2 sequences are SGHTA and FQGTGA. The length of the CDR3 is 14 residues. Trimming pared 5 bases from V and 4 bases from J, leaving 14 bases between. CDR3 sequence: CASSQEGVGTEAFF. The CDR3 region has the DNA TGTGCCAGCAGCCAGGAGGGGGTGGGCACTGAAGCTTTCTTT.

As to this clone: Compared with germline, one end of the junction differs, possibly owing to a read error. The V gene is TRBV4-1, the J gene TRBJ1-6, with 9 bases aligning to TRBD1. Germline CDR1 is MGHRA and CDR2 is YSYEKL. The CDR3 contains 14 residues. The CDR3 loop reads CANSQDRGDSPLHF. For the CDR3, the DNA is TGCGCCAACAGCCAGGACAGGGGAGATTCACCCCTCCACTTT.

The chain carries TRBV5-1 and TRBJ2-5, with D uncertain. The CDR3 sequence is 16 residues long. Trimming cost V 0 bases and J 4 bases, with 16 bases left between them. Germline values: CDR1 SGHRS, CDR2 YFSETQ. DNA of the CDR3: TGCGCCAGCAGCTTGGCCTTAGTTAGTTGGGGAGAGACCCAGTACTTC. Amino acid sequence: CASSLALVSWGETQYF. The complete variable domain, with remaining parts taken from reference TRBV5-1 and TRBJ2-5, reads KAGVTQTPRYLIKTRGQQVTLSCSPISGHRSVSWYQQTPGQGLQFLFEYFSETQRNKGNFPGRFSGRQFSNSRSEMNVSTLELGDSALYLCASSLALVSWGETQYFGPGTRLLVL.

The V and J genes are TRBV18 and TRBJ2-7; no definite D call. Deletions cut 3 bases from V and 2 bases from J, with 8 bases between. The CDR3 totals 13 residues. CDR1 and CDR2 from the germline V gene are KGHSH and LQKENI. The CDR3 DNA reads TGTGCCAGCTCACCGGGCAACGCCTACGAGCAGTACTTC. This codes for CASSPGNAYEQYF.

The chain joins TRBV4-2 to TRBJ2-7, with 7 bases identical to TRBD1. V trimming: 2 bases; J trimming: 3 bases; junction bases outside the gene matches: 10. This CDR3 contains 16 residues. In germline, CDR1 is LGHNA, CDR2 YNFKEQ. The DNA of the CDR3 is TGTGCCAGCAGCCAAAGTGGGCAGACAGGGTTCTACGAGCAGTACTTC. Its translation: CASSQSGQTGFYEQYF.

This clone was detected a few times. The chain recombines TRBV6-2 or TRBV6-3 with TRBJ2-7; D is unclear. Trimming took off 0 bases at V and 2 bases at J, with 14 bases between the two ends. CDR3 length: 16 residues. Germline V gene data show CDR1 as MNHEY and CDR2 as SVGEGT. CDR3 region: CASSYSSKGLAYEQYF. The CDR3 DNA sequence: TGTGCCAGCAGTTACTCGTCAAAAGGGCTAGCCTACGAGCAGTACTTC.

This clone was seen just once. V is TRBV27 and J is TRBJ1-2; D unclear. The germline V and J ends were trimmed by 6 bases and 5 bases, with 10 bases remaining between them. CDR3 length equals 12 residues. Germline CDR1 MNHEY, CDR2 SMNVEV (reference sequence). The chain's CDR3 is CASSSLGYGYTF. In nucleotides, the CDR3 is TGTGCCAGCAGCTCCTTAGGTTATGGCTACACCTTC.

The rearrangement joins TRBV12-3 or TRBV12-4 to TRBJ2-4; TRBD2 matches 11 bases. V shed 6 bases and J 5 bases; nucleotides not matched to a gene: 0. The CDR3 is 13 amino acids. This CDR3 reads CASRLAGENIQYF. In nucleotides, the CDR3 is TGTGCCAGCAGACTAGCGGGGGAAAACATTCAGTACTTC.

The rearrangement joins TRBV27 to TRBJ2-7; 8 bases fit TRBD2. The J segment lost 1 base and the V segment lost 6 bases, leaving 8 bases of the junction unmatched. CDR1 MNHEY and CDR2 SMNVEV come from the germline V gene (reference sequence). There are 15 residues in the CDR3. CDR3 coding DNA: TGTGCCAGCAGCCCCCCCGCGGGGGGTTCCTACGAGCAGTACTTC. Translation gives CASSPPAGGSYEQYF.

This clone was picked up a small number of times. The chain employs TRBV7-2 and TRBJ2-3, with 8 bases that match TRBD2. Germline CDR1 is SGHTA and CDR2 is FQGNSA. Germline trimming cut 4 bases from V and 4 bases from J; bases unmatched to any gene: 4. This CDR3 is built from 14 residues. CDR3 DNA sequence: TGTGCCAGCAGCTCTCTGACTAGCGCAGATACGCAGTATTTT. It is translated as CASSSLTSADTQYF.

CDR3 in amino acids: CASSLGTRGDTQYF. DNA for the CDR3: TGTGCCAGCAGCTTAGGGACTAGGGGAGATACGCAGTATTTT. The chain joins TRBV5-4 to TRBJ2-3; 8 nucleotides agree with TRBD2. Germline values: CDR1 SGHNT, CDR2 YYREEE (reference sequence). J was trimmed by 5 bases and V by 2 bases; bases with no gene match: 4. CDR3 size: 14 residues.

V gene TRBV7-2 combines with J gene TRBJ1-4; D not certain. Germline V CDR1 and CDR2: SGHTA, FQGNSA. This CDR3 has 15 residues. The V and J ends lost 1 base and 8 bases respectively, with 14 bases between them. The CDR3 reads CASSLEEGGCEKLFF. DNA for the CDR3: TGTGCCAGCAGCTTAGAGGAGGGAGGGTGCGAAAAACTGTTTTTT.

This clone was detected a few times. The V gene is TRBV19, the J gene TRBJ1-5; a weak D match, TRBD1 (5 bases). Trimming shortened V by 1 base and J by 9 bases, and 16 bases separated the two germline ends. Per germline, CDR1 LNHDA and CDR2 SQIVND (reference sequence). This CDR3 has 15 residues. For the CDR3, the DNA is TGTGCCAGTAGTATAGTCAGGGCGCATCCCGGGCCCCAGCATTTT. Its translation: CASSIVRAHPGPQHF.

This chain links TRBV12-5 with TRBJ2-1; 11 bases fit TRBD2. This CDR3 spans 16 amino acids. Germline-derived CDR1 and CDR2 are LGHNT and FRNRAP. The J segment lost 10 bases and the V segment lost 3 bases, leaving 11 bases of the junction unmatched. The CDR3: CASGLVSGGAVREQFF. The CDR3 region has the DNA TGTGCTAGTGGTTTAGTTAGCGGGGGGGCGGTAAGGGAGCAGTTCTTC.

This sequence joins TRBV27 and TRBJ2-3; D is possibly TRBD2 (5 bases). Germline values: CDR1 MNHEY, CDR2 SMNVEV (reference sequence). Trimming stripped 7 bases from V and 2 bases from J, with 7 bases between. The CDR3 extends over 12 amino acids. The CDR3 DNA sequence: TGTGCCAGCACCGGGGACACAGATACGCAGTATTTT. Its translation: CASTGDTDTQYF.

The CDR3 loop is CASSSASGGAADTQYF. For the CDR3, the DNA is TGCGCCAGCAGCTCCGCTAGCGGGGGGGCCGCAGATACGCAGTATTTT. This chain connects TRBV5-1 to TRBJ2-3, with 12 bases lining up with TRBD2. This CDR3 region has 16 residues. In germline, CDR1 is SGHRS, CDR2 YFSETQ. The J segment lost 4 bases and the V segment lost 3 bases, leaving 6 bases of the junction unmatched.